This T cell receptor (beta chain) was captured in a study of T cells in tumors after PD-1 blockade (dated by TCRdb to the late 2010s). The study in broad terms: Patients were excluded if they had prior checkpoint blockade, use of systemic immunosuppressants, or recent radiotherapy or other anti-cancer therapy within 4 weeks. Ongoing daily vismodegib 150 mg was also given to a subset of patients during anti-PD-1 treatment. Bulk TCR sequencing was performed on about 9 peripheral blood samples from about five patients to compare blood and tumor clonotypes. Peripheral blood samples averaged approximately 110,000 TCR templates (range roughly 24,679-257,772) and 35,000 to 40,000 unique clonotypes. Paired single-cell RNA and TCR sequencing was done in the study on site-matched tumors from patients with BCC or SCC, both before and after anti-PD-1 therapy. Treatment consisted of either cemiplimab 350 mg every 2 weeks or pembrolizumab 200 mg every 3 weeks. RECIST version 1.1 was used to evaluate clinical response. Study-level results and caveats: Roughly two fifths of TCR clonotypes from the tumor were detected in blood, and certain novel exhausted tumor clones were present in blood collected before treatment, which suggests recruitment from the periphery. The source of novel T cell clones was not identified and could include lymphoid organs or rare unexpanded clones within the tumor or its periphery.

The label giving this sample's time point can be read as: before anti-PD-1 therapy. Genomic DNA extracted from tumor biopsies or peripheral blood was used for bulk TCRbeta sequencing, with input ranging from about 616 ng to 6,500 ng. All patients had histologically proven advanced or metastatic basal or squamous cell carcinoma and were poor candidates for surgical resection. Of the 11 patients in the basal cell carcinoma cohort, about 8 underwent bulk tumor TCR sequencing. Deep TCRbeta sequencing was performed with the immunoSEQ platform. In the original analysis: Only productive rearrangements were exported from the immunoSEQ Analyzer for downstream analysis. Bulk TCRbeta clonotypes were assigned T cell phenotypes by matching to single-cell RNA+TCR-seq clones sharing the same TCRbeta sequence. Clone enrichment in tumor was calculated as tumor frequency divided by PBMC frequency from bulk TCR sequencing. GLIPH was used to group TCRs into specificity groups, clusters of distinct TCRs likely recognizing common antigens via shared CDR3 motifs. TCRdb obtained this table from immuneACCESS and retained in-frame rearrangements with V and J assigned. These tables miss some clones; where compared with another copy, unresolved V genes account for less than half of the shortfall, and the remainder is unexplained. The V and J calls and clone size are taken from that table; D and trimming were inferred from the DNA. This sample is represented by around 60,000 clones; around 80% of them were singletons. Around an eighth of the sample rests with the top ten.

The CDR3 covers 18 residues, taking in both the cysteine and the phenylalanine. The kept DNA is CDR3 alone, 54 bases in frame from the first base. At the junction V is shortened by 2 bases and J by 0 bases; bases outside the gene matches: 5. In the germline V gene (reference sequence), CDR1 corresponds to LNHDA and CDR2 to SQIVND. On this clone: Its antigen is not yet known. No base qualities exist here, and no much larger clone lies one base off it.

The source material was PBMCs, sampled before anti-PD-1 treatment. The sequence links TRBV19 to TRBJ2-6; 9 bases in the junction line up with TRBD2. This receptor was taken from a human donor with basal cell carcinoma. CDR3 region: CASSILAGAISGANVLTF. The sequenced DNA: TGTGCCAGTAGTATATTAGCGGGGGCCATCTCTGGGGCCAACGTCCTGACTTTC.